Below are 28 T cell receptor beta chains sequenced from a single sample in a study of CD8+ T cells in alopecia areata. Following RNA extraction, reverse transcription yielded cDNA that acted as the sequencing template. Using immunoSEQ multiplex PCR, the repertoire was profiled, and TCRdb retains in-frame clones only, with some absent. The record shows roughly 120,000 clones for this sample, with no singletons present. Material for sequencing was lesional skin. These TCRs come from a C3H/HeJ mouse with alopecia areata. The mice in this strain carry MHC haplotype H2-k.

Note on this clone: Here the gene names and germline are mouse. The read comes to an end 4 residues before the CDR3 does, leaving the germline J gene to fill in the end. The chain carries TRBV31 and TRBJ2-3, with 7 bases lining up with TRBD2. The CDR3 has 14 residues. V shed 2 bases and J 0 bases; nucleotides not matched to a gene: 2. Germline lookup yields CDR1 GKSSPN and CDR2 SITVG. The chain's CDR3 is CAWSTGVSAETLYF. CDR3 DNA (partial): TGTGCCTGGAGTACTGGGGTTAGTGCAGAA.

Of note for this clone: The gene names given are mouse names. The CDR3 end is not reached by the read, which stops 4 residues before it; the germline J gene fills it in. This sequence joins TRBV13-3 and TRBJ1-4; 9 nucleotides match TRBD1. Germline assignment: CDR1 NNHDY and CDR2 SYVADS. There are 17 residues in the CDR3. Trimming took 2 bases from V and 0 from J; bases not matched to a gene: 5. Partial CDR3 DNA: TGTGCCAGCAGTGAGACGGGACAGGGATTTTCCAACGAA. The encoded protein is CASSETGQGFSNE. The entire CDR3 reads CASSETGQGFSNERLFF.

This clone showed up just a few times. Gene labels here are mouse ones. The read finishes 4 residues shy of the CDR3 end, and the germline J gene is used to complete it. The chain joins TRBV1 to TRBJ2-7; 8 bases map to TRBD1. The germline CDR1 and CDR2 sequences are NSQYPW and LRSPGD (reference sequence). The CDR3 runs to 13 residues. The chain's CDR3 is CTCSGRGRDEQYF. The sequenced CDR3 bases are TGCACCTGCAGTGGCAGGGGGCGCGAT.

Remarks on this clone: Genes here carry mouse names. The sequenced fragment ends 4 residues before the CDR3 boundary, so the rest is inferred from the germline J gene. The rearrangement links TRBV5 to TRBJ2-1; 8 bases agree with TRBD2. Germline V lookup: CDR1 LGHNA, CDR2 YNLKQL (reference sequence). The CDR3 extends over 15 amino acids. Unmatched junction bases numbered 2, after V lost 4 bases and J lost 0 bases. The chain's CDR3 is CASSLWGANYAEQFF. The sequenced CDR3 bases are TGTGCCAGCAGCCTCTGGGGGGCTAACTATGCT.

With respect to this clone: The gene names here belong to mouse. The CDR3 end lies 4 residues beyond the end of the read and is filled in from the germline J gene. This chain joins TRBV1 and TRBJ2-4; maybe TRBD1 (6 bases). The germline V gene has CDR1 NSQYPW and CDR2 LRSPGD (reference sequence). The CDR3 sequence is 16 residues long. V lost 0 bases and J lost 0, with 10 bases in between. CDR3: CTCSAEGGGSQNTLYF. CDR3 DNA (partial): TGCACCTGCAGTGCAGAGGGAGGGGGAAGTCAAAAC.

Details on this clone: DNA and listed protein disagree at residue 11, so the protein shown here was translated from the DNA. Gene and germline names: mouse. The sequence runs out 3 residues before the end of the CDR3; the remainder is reconstructed from the germline J gene. The rearrangement joins TRBV19 to TRBJ1-3; 8 bases align to TRBD1. After removal of 6 bases from V and 3 bases from J, the junction contained 5 bases not matched to a gene. The CDR3 contains 14 residues. Germline V CDR1 and CDR2: FNHDT, SITEND (reference sequence). The covered CDR3 bases are TGTGCCAGCACCCCGACAGGGGTTGGAAATACG. This encodes CASTPTGVGNT. The full CDR3 reads CASTPTGVGNTLYF. The entire variable domain, with the rest obtained from reference TRBV19 and TRBJ1-3, is as follows: GGIITQTPKFLIGQEGQKLTLKCQQNFNHDTMYWYRQDSGKGLRLIYYSITENDLQKGDLSEGYDASREKKSSFSLTVTSAQKNEMAVFLCASTPTGVGNTLYFGEGSRLIVV.

Concerning this clone: Gene names refer to mouse genes. The read finishes 4 residues shy of the CDR3 end, and the germline J gene is used to complete it. This chain uses TRBV13-3 with TRBJ2-5; TRBD2 agrees at 7 bases. J was trimmed by 0 bases and V by 1 base; bases with no gene match: 5. The CDR3 spans 16 residues. The germline gives CDR1 NNHDY, CDR2 SYVADS. The CDR3 bases that were read are TGTGCCAGCAGTGATTCGGACTGGCTTAACCAAGAC. Its protein is CASSDSDWLNQD. In full, the CDR3 reads CASSDSDWLNQDTQYF.

This clone was detected only a few times. These gene names are mouse names. The read terminates 4 residues before the CDR3 end, so the remaining end is supplied by the germline J gene. This specimen includes other DNA sequences encoding the same CDR3. The gene calls are TRBV13-3 and TRBJ1-4; TRBD1 aligns across 7 bases. V lost 3 bases and J lost 2; bases outside the gene matches: 4. The CDR3 is 15 residues long. Germline V gives CDR1 NNHDY, CDR2 SYVADS. CDR3 sequence: CASSGQGSSNERLFF. The sequenced part of the CDR3 DNA is TGTGCCAGCAGTGGACAGGGAAGCTCCAACGAA.

With respect to this clone: The genes are named according to mouse. The CDR3 goes on 4 residues after the read ends, and that part is filled in from the germline J gene. This rearrangement joins TRBV19 to TRBJ2-2; 10 bases match TRBD1. Per the germline V gene, CDR1 is FNHDT and CDR2 is SITEND (reference sequence). The CDR3 is made up of 15 amino acids. V gave up 4 bases and J gave up 4 bases; unmatched junction bases: 4. The sequenced part of the CDR3 DNA is TGTGCCAGCAGTCCGTGGACAGGGGGCACCGGG. Translated, it gives CASSPWTGGTG. The CDR3 as a whole reads CASSPWTGGTGQLYF.

This clone turned up a few times. Mouse names are used for the genes. The CDR3 is cut off 4 residues early in the read; its end comes from the germline J gene. The chain employs TRBV1 and TRBJ2-1; 12 bases are shared with TRBD2. V shed 3 bases, J shed 6 bases, and the junction held 3 bases outside the gene matches. The CDR3 consists of 15 residues. From germline, CDR1 is NSQYPW and CDR2 LRSPGD (reference sequence). The CDR3 reads CTCSAGTGGIAEQFF. CDR3 bases read: TGCACCTGCAGTGCTGGGACTGGGGGGATTGCT.

In its sample, this clone was seen many times. The gene symbols are mouse symbols. The missing CDR3 end, 4 residues past where the read stops, is filled in from the germline J gene. The V call is TRBV13-3, the J call TRBJ2-2; perhaps TRBD2 as D (7 bases). CDR1 and CDR2 from the germline V gene are NNHDY and SYVADS. There are 16 residues in the CDR3. V was cut by 0 bases and J by 2 bases, with 11 bases left in between. The sequenced CDR3 bases are TGTGCCAGCAGTGATGCGGGGGGCTGGAACACCGGG. It codes for CASSDAGGWNTG. The full CDR3 reads CASSDAGGWNTGQLYF.

This clone was seen many times. Gene and germline names: mouse. The read terminates 4 residues before the CDR3 end, so the remaining end is supplied by the germline J gene. The J gene is TRBJ2-3, the V gene TRBV13-3, with 11 bases that match TRBD1. The CDR3 length is 16 residues. Looked up from germline, CDR1 is NNHDY and CDR2 is SYVADS. V lost 1 base, J lost 4 bases, and 5 bases stayed unmatched. Here the CDR3 reads CASSDPGQGGTETLYF. CDR3 DNA (partial): TGTGCCAGCAGTGATCCGGGACAGGGGGGAACAGAA.

As to this clone: Gene names are the mouse ones. Sequencing ends 4 residues short of the CDR3 end; the germline J gene provides the rest. The chain carries TRBV13-3 and TRBJ2-1; D is possibly TRBD1 (6 bases). Germline CDR1 is NNHDY and CDR2 is SYVADS. The V end was cut by 4 bases, the J end by 0 bases, with 11 bases between. This CDR3 has 15 residues. The sequenced part of the CDR3 DNA is TGTGCCAGCAGTCTCCACAGGGTTAACTATGCT. It codes for CASSLHRVNYA. In full, the CDR3 is CASSLHRVNYAEQFF.

On this clone: The genes and germline here are from mouse. The observed sequence ends 4 residues before the CDR3 terminus, with the missing tail filled in from the germline J gene. This chain uses TRBV13-3 with TRBJ2-3; 10 bases fit TRBD2. Losses at the gene ends were 7 bases for V and 0 bases for J; bases not matched to a gene: 2. This CDR3 has 14 residues. Germline loops: CDR1 NNHDY, CDR2 SYVADS. The covered CDR3 bases are TGTGCCAGCGGACTGGGGGTTAGTGCAGAA. Amino acids: CASGLGVSAE. The entire CDR3 is CASGLGVSAETLYF.

This clone has only a few counts. The gene names given are mouse names. Partial CDR3 DNA: TGTGCTAGCAGTTCCTGGGGGGACCAAGAC. Translated, it gives CASSSWGDQD. The complete CDR3 reads CASSSWGDQDTQYF. V gene TRBV17 combines with J gene TRBJ2-5; TRBD2 aligns across 8 bases. Read data end 4 residues before the CDR3 end; the end is taken from the germline J gene. Unmatched junction bases numbered 2, after V lost 5 bases and J lost 1 base. This CDR3 is 14 amino acids long. In germline, CDR1 is MNHDT, CDR2 YYDKIL.

This clone has a handful of counts. Gene names are the mouse ones. The sequenced fragment ends 4 residues before the CDR3 boundary, so the rest is inferred from the germline J gene. V usage is TRBV1 and J usage is TRBJ2-4, with D perhaps TRBD2 (6 bases). The V end lost 0 bases, the J end lost 1 base, and 11 bases lay between the germline ends. The V gene's germline CDR1 is NSQYPW and CDR2 LRSPGD (reference sequence). The CDR3 covers 16 residues. The CDR3 bases that were read are TGCACCTGCAGTGCAGATGGGGGAGGGGGTCAAAAC. Translating gives CTCSADGGGGQN. The full-length CDR3 reads as CTCSADGGGGQNTLYF.

This clone was counted a few times. Mouse names are used for the genes. Sequencing ends 4 residues short of the CDR3 end; the germline J gene provides the rest. This rearrangement joins TRBV1 to TRBJ2-1, with 8 bases matching TRBD1. CDR3 length: 16 amino acids. The V gene's germline CDR1 is NSQYPW and CDR2 LRSPGD (reference sequence). After removal of 3 bases from V and 0 bases from J, the junction contained 4 bases not matched to a gene. The CDR3 bases that were read are TGCACCTGCAGTGCCCGACAGGGGTTTAACTATGCT. Its translation is CTCSARQGFNYA. The full CDR3 protein is CTCSARQGFNYAEQFF.

This clone turned up a few times. The listed genes are named as in mouse. Read sequence stops 4 residues before the CDR3 end, and the germline J gene provides the missing end. The chain has TRBV13-3 and TRBJ2-5; the match to TRBD2 covers 10 bases. Germline CDR1 NNHDY, CDR2 SYVADS. The CDR3 runs 16 residues. Trimming removed 4 bases from V and 0 bases from J; junction bases left unmatched: 5. The sequenced CDR3 bases are TGTGCCAGCAGTACCGGGACTGGGGATAACCAAGAC. It specifies CASSTGTGDNQD. The whole CDR3 sequence is CASSTGTGDNQDTQYF.

This clone has only a few counts. At residue 11, the TCRdb protein and translated DNA are inconsistent; the protein given comes from the DNA. The genes and germline here are from mouse. Sequencing ends 3 residues short of the CDR3 end; the germline J gene provides the rest. The chain recombines TRBV31 with TRBJ1-6, with no clear D. TRBJ1-6 is annotated as an ORF whose role is uncertain. Trimming took off 2 bases at V and 3 bases at J, with 8 bases between the two ends. Germline assignment: CDR1 GKSSPN and CDR2 SITVG. CDR3 length equals 14 residues. CDR3 region: CAWSFDNYNSPLYF. CDR3 DNA, as far as it was read: TGTGCCTGGAGTTTCGACAACTATAATTCGCCC.

This clone showed up just a few times. Mouse gene names and germline throughout. The CDR3 extends 4 residues past the end of the read, so its final part is completed from the germline J gene. J is TRBJ2-3 and V is TRBV19, with TRBD2 identical over 11 bases. The CDR3 sequence is 17 residues long. CDR1 is FNHDT, CDR2 SITEND, per germline (reference sequence). Trimming cost V 4 bases and J 1 base; bases outside gene matches: 8. The CDR3: CASSPDWGEVGAETLYF. Partial CDR3 DNA: TGTGCCAGCAGTCCGGACTGGGGGGAAGTTGGTGCAGAA.

This clone was seen a handful of times. The genes and germline here are from mouse. Sequencing ends 4 residues short of the CDR3 end; the germline J gene provides the rest. The chain uses TRBV13-3 and TRBJ2-7; 11 bases are shared with TRBD2. The CDR3 spans 15 residues. Germline assignment: CDR1 NNHDY and CDR2 SYVADS. The CDR3 reads CASSDADWGEDEQYF. CDR3 DNA (partial): TGTGCCAGCAGTGATGCGGACTGGGGGGAGGAT.

This clone was observed a handful of times. Mouse germline and gene names are used. The CDR3 end lies 4 residues beyond the end of the read and is filled in from the germline J gene. Other DNA variants within this sample encode the same CDR3. The V and J genes are TRBV31 and TRBJ2-1; the match to TRBD1 covers 11 bases. CDR3 length: 14 amino acids. J lost 3 bases, V lost 3 bases, and 1 base had no gene match. Germline values: CDR1 GKSSPN, CDR2 SITVG. Partial CDR3 DNA: TGTGCCTGGAGCGGGACAGGGGGCTATGCT. It yields the protein CAWSGTGGYA. Given in full, the CDR3 is CAWSGTGGYAEQFF.

Remarks on this clone: Genes here carry mouse names. The DNA ends 4 residues before the CDR3 does, and the rest of the CDR3 is filled in from the germline J gene. The gene calls are TRBV13-2 and TRBJ1-2; 8 bases map to TRBD1. The CDR3 spans 13 residues. Germline V gives CDR1 NNHNN, CDR2 SYGAGS (reference sequence). CDR3 DNA (partial): TGTGCCAGCGGTGACGGACAGGGAGGC. Its translation is CASGDGQGG. The CDR3 in its entirety is CASGDGQGGDYTF.

This clone was detected a few times. The gene symbols are mouse symbols. The CDR3 sequence is CASSIGTGANSDYTF. The sequenced CDR3 bases are TGTGCCAGCAGTATAGGGACAGGAGCAAACTCC. The rearrangement links TRBV19 to TRBJ1-2, with 7 bases that match TRBD1. The CDR3 goes on 4 residues after the read ends, and that part is filled in from the germline J gene. The V gene end was trimmed by 0 bases and the J gene end by 0 bases; junction bases not matched to a gene: 2. Germline lookup yields CDR1 FNHDT and CDR2 SITEND (reference sequence). The length of the CDR3 is 15 residues. The complete variable domain, with remaining parts taken from reference TRBV19 and TRBJ1-2, reads GGIITQTPKFLIGQEGQKLTLKCQQNFNHDTMYWYRQDSGKGLRLIYYSITENDLQKGDLSEGYDASREKKSSFSLTVTSAQKNEMAVFLCASSIGTGANSDYTFGSGTRLLVI.

This clone was detected a few times. The gene names here belong to mouse. The read finishes 4 residues shy of the CDR3 end, and the germline J gene is used to complete it. The chain recombines TRBV19 with TRBJ2-5; the match to TRBD2 covers 9 bases. This CDR3 has 15 residues. V gave up 2 bases and J gave up 2 bases; unmatched junction bases: 3. Germline CDR1 reads FNHDT; CDR2 reads SITEND (reference sequence). The CDR3 sequence: CASSMFWGGQDTQYF. The covered CDR3 bases are TGTGCCAGCAGTATGTTCTGGGGGGGCCAAGAC.

This clone was counted at least ten times. Gene names and germline match the mouse. The CDR3 end falls 4 residues outside the read, so it is completed with the germline J gene. The chain carries TRBV13-3 and TRBJ2-7; the D gene is possibly TRBD1 (5 bases). CDR1 is NNHDY, CDR2 SYVADS, per germline. The CDR3 extends over 12 amino acids. The sequenced part of the CDR3 DNA is TGTGCCAGCCGGAAGGAGGGGTAT. Residues: CASRKEGY. The whole CDR3 sequence is CASRKEGYEQYF.

This clone occurred a few times. Mouse gene names apply. The read ends 4 residues shy of where the CDR3 ends; the end is completed using the germline J gene. The chain recombines TRBV13-1 with TRBJ1-1; no definite D call. The germline V gene has CDR1 NSHNY and CDR2 SYGAGN. CDR3 size: 11 residues. This chain's CDR3 is CASSDLREVFF. The sequenced CDR3 bases are TGTGCCAGCAGTGATCTCAGA.

Details on this clone: Each gene name is a mouse one. Read coverage stops 4 residues before the CDR3 terminus; the germline J gene supplies the remainder. The chain has TRBV13-3 and TRBJ2-7, with 12 nucleotides matching TRBD1. Germline V gene sequence: CDR1 NNHDY, CDR2 SYVADS. This CDR3 comprises 13 residues. This CDR3 reads CASRDRGLHEQYF. The sequenced part of the CDR3 DNA is TGTGCCAGTCGGGACAGGGGGCTTCAT.